Sequencing of this T cell receptor beta chain was carried out in a study of CD8+ T cells in alopecia areata. The sample's treatment: oral pan-JAK inhibitor, 5-10 mg twice daily. V was shortened by 5 bases and J by 6 bases, with 7 bases between the two germline ends. This CDR3 is built from 12 residues. The germline CDR1 and CDR2 sequences are SGHTA and FQGTGA. As the sequencing template, cDNA was produced by extracting RNA and reverse transcribing it. The table came from immunoSEQ multiplex PCR; TCRdb's copy has only in-frame clones and leaves some out. The repertoire includes 120,000 to 150,000 clones, approximately 86% of them detected once, and less than 15% sits in the top ten. A word on this clone: Its specificity is unknown.

Study observations and caveats: Normal scalp had lower clonality than lesional scalp, with alopecia totalis/universalis lesions showing this most strongly.

The V and J genes are TRBV7-3 and TRBJ2-2, with D possibly TRBD1 on 6 matching bases. The sequence was obtained from a human donor with alopecia areata. This material consisted of CD8+ T cells sorted from blood, taken at week 4, from a patient treated with tofacitinib. The CDR3 reads CASSGGAGELFF. The CDR3 nucleotides are TGTGCCAGCAGCGGGGGCGCCGGGGAGCTGTTTTTT.